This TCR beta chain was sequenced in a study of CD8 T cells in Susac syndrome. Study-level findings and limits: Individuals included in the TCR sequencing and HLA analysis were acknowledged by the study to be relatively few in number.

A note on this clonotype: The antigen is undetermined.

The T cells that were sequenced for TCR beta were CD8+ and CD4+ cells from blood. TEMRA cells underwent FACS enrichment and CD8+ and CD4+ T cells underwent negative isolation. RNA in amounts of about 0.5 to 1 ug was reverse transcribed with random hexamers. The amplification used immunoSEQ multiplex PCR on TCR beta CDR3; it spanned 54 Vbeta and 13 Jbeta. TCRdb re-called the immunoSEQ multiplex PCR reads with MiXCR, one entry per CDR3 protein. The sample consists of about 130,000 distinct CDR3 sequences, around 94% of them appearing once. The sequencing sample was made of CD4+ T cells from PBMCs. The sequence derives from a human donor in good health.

CDR3 in DNA: TGCAGTGCTCCTACTGGGGGCTACTTTAGAGGTTGGACTGAAGCTTTCTTT. Its translation: CSAPTGGYFRGWTEAFF. The gene calls are TRBV20-1 and TRBJ1-1, with D maybe TRBD1 (6 bases). Trimming took off 5 bases at V and 5 bases at J, with 27 bases between the two ends. Germline assignment: CDR1 DFQATT and CDR2 SNEGSKA (reference sequence). This CDR3 is built from 17 residues.